Given below is one TCR beta chain in context. Antigen specificity is unknown. Sample time point: peripheral blood 6 weeks after treatment start. Patients were living with locally advanced or metastatic urothelial carcinoma. The number of samples from each patient was between 1 and 8, taken pretreatment and on-treatment. The sample originates from a study of PD-L1 blockade in urothelial cancer. General study findings and limits: Durable benefit was linked to greater 3-week expansion of tumor-associated blood clones.

From germline, CDR1 is SGHRS and CDR2 YFSETQ. The CDR3 contains 17 residues. Between the trimmed V and J ends, which lost 1 base and 2 bases, there was a span of 15 bases. Templates that were synthetic TCR analogs were spiked into each PCR. Measured with immunoSEQ multiplex PCR; TCRdb has only the in-frame clones, and not every one. This sample yields about 41,000 clones, of which approximately 85% are seen a single time; about 2.5% belongs to the top ten. The chain carries TRBV5-1 and TRBJ2-2; the D gene is possibly TRBD1 (6 bases). The sequence derives from a man in his sixties or seventies with urothelial cancer. The specimen was PBMCs, collected around atezolizumab (anti-PD-L1) treatment. CDR3 bases: TGCGCCAGCAGCTTGTTAACAGGGATTAGAAACACCGGGGAGCTGTTTTTT. Its protein product is CASSLLTGIRNTGELFF. Variable domain in full (rest from reference TRBV5-1 and TRBJ2-2): KAGVTQTPRYLIKTRGQQVTLSCSPISGHRSVSWYQQTPGQGLQFLFEYFSETQRNKGNFPGRFSGRQFSNSRSEMNVSTLELGDSALYLCASSLLTGIRNTGELFFGEGSRLTVL.